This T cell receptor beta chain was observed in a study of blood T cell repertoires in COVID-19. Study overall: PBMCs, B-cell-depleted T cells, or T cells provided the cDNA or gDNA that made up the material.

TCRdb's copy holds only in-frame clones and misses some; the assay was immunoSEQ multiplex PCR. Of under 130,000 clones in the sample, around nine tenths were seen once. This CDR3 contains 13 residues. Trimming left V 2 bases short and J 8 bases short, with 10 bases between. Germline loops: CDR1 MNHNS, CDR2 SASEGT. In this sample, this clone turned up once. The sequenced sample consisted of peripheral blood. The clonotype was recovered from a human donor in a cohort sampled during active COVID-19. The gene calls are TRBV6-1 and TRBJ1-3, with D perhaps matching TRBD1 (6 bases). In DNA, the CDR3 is TGTGCCAGCAGTGAACAGGGGCAGGACACCATATATTTT. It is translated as CASSEQGQDTIYF.